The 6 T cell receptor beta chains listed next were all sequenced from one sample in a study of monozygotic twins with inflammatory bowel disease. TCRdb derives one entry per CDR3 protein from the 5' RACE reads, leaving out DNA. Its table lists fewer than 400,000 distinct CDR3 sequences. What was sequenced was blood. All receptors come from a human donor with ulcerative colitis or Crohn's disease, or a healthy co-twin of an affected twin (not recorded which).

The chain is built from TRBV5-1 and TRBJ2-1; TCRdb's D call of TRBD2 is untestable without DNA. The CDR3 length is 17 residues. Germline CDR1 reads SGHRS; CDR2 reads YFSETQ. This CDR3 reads CASSTSGGLSSYNEQFF. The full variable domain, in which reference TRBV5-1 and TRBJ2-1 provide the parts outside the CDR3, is KAGVTQTPRYLIKTRGQQVTLSCSPISGHRSVSWYQQTPGQGLQFLFEYFSETQRNKGNFPGRFSGRQFSNSRSEMNVSTLELGDSALYLCASSTSGGLSSYNEQFFGPGTRLTVL.

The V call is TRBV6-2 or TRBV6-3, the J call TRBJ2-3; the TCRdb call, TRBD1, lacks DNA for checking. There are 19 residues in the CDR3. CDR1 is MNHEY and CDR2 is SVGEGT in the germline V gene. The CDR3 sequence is CATTPMIPTTGYRTDTQYF.

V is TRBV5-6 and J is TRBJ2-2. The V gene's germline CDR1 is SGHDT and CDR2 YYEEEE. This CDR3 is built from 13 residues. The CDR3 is CASSLGNPGELFF.

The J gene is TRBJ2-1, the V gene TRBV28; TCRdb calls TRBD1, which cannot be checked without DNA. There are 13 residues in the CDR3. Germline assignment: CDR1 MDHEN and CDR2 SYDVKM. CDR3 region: CVTRTGERDEQFF.

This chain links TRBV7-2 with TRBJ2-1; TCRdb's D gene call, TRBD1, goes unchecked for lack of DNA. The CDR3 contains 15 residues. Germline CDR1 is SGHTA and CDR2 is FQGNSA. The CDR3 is CASSPGLGPYNEQFF.

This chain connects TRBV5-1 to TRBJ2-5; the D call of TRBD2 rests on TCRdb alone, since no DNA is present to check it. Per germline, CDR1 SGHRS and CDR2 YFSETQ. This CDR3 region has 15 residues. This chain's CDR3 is CASSLGTSGTETQYF.